The 17 T cell receptor beta chains presented below share a single source sample, sequenced in a study of spatial heterogeneity in lung cancer (dated by TCRdb to about 2019). The method behind the library was 5' RACE. TCRdb names NextSeq 500 as the instrument used. TCRdb reran the public reads through fastp at Q25 and MiXCR, keeping productive beta chains. Every entry covers one CDR3 protein and lists the most common genes and DNA from its rows. This sample holds 2,000 or so distinct CDR3 sequences; roughly 7.7% were observed only once. 20% to 25% of the sample is held by the ten biggest clonotypes. The time point label of this sample denotes: sample taken at primary tumor resection. Whole RNA extracted from tumor and nontumor lung tissue, or from cryopreserved PBMC samples, was used for TCR sequencing without cell sorting. The sample was normal lung tissue next to the tumor, taken at surgery. Receptor source: a male donor with early-stage non-small cell lung cancer.

By share, this clonotype ranks as medium-sized (0.01 to 0.1%). This beta chain appears as a stray read in a library generated for alpha chains; its size is not informative. This rearrangement joins TRBV6-2 or TRBV6-3 to TRBJ2-1, with D possibly being TRBD2 (6 bases). Trimming removed 2 bases at V and 9 bases at J, with 8 bases between. Looked up from germline, CDR1 is MNHEY and CDR2 is SVGEGT. The CDR3 contains 12 residues. The CDR3 loop is CASSYRGGEQFF. CDR3 bases: TGTGCCAGCAGTTACCGGGGAGGTGAGCAGTTCTTC.

This clonotype is medium-sized (0.01 to 0.1%) within its sample. Because this beta chain is a stray read in a library intended to capture alpha chains, its abundance should not be given much weight. DNA for the CDR3: TGCAGTGCTAAAGGACAGGGGAGCCACAATGAGCAGTTCTTC. This gives the protein CSAKGQGSHNEQFF. V and J are TRBV20-1 and TRBJ2-1; TRBD1 aligns across 9 bases. The CDR3 extends over 14 amino acids. After removal of 4 bases from V and 5 bases from J, the junction contained 6 bases not matched to a gene. Per the germline V gene, CDR1 is DFQATT and CDR2 is SNEGSKA (reference sequence).

This clonotype is medium-sized by share. The library was built for alpha chains, so this beta chain is an off-target read and its size means little. The rearrangement uses TRBV12-3 or TRBV12-4 and TRBJ1-1; D is uncertain. This CDR3 has 15 residues. V was cut by 1 base and J by 1 base, with 10 bases left in between. The CDR3 nucleotides are TGTGCCAGCAGTTTAGGCGCCGAAGGGAACACTGAAGCTTTCTTT. It yields the protein CASSLGAEGNTEAFF.

Within the sample, this clonotype is medium-sized. This beta chain slipped into a library made for alpha chains as a stray read, so its size is not meaningful. The chain recombines TRBV5-6 with TRBJ2-3; the D gene is possibly TRBD1 (6 bases). Germline V gene data show CDR1 as SGHDT and CDR2 as YYEEEE. V was pared by 0 bases and J by 4 bases, with 15 bases between. The CDR3 has 16 residues. CDR3 loop: CASSLGAGVSSDTQYF. CDR3 DNA: TGTGCCAGCAGCTTGGGGGCAGGGGTGTCTTCAGATACGCAGTATTTT.

By sample fraction, this clonotype is medium-sized. The library was built for alpha chains, so this beta chain is an off-target read and its size means little. The J gene is TRBJ2-7, the V gene TRBV4-1; D may be TRBD1 (5 bases). The ends were cut back, 0 bases at V and 3 bases at J, with 9 bases in the middle. Germline CDR1 is MGHRA and CDR2 is YSYEKL. This CDR3 is 14 amino acids long. CDR3 amino acids: CASSQEQALYEQYF. In DNA, the CDR3 is TGCGCCAGCAGCCAAGAACAGGCCCTCTACGAGCAGTACTTC.

In this sample, this clonotype turned up a few times. Since it is a stray read in a library aimed at alpha chains, this beta chain has a size that is not meaningful. V usage is TRBV24-1 and J usage is TRBJ2-1, with 7 nucleotides matching TRBD1. This CDR3 contains 15 residues. J was trimmed by 8 bases and V by 3 bases; bases with no gene match: 9. Germline V lookup: CDR1 KGHDR, CDR2 SFDVKD. CDR3 sequence reads: CATSDIHRGKDEQFF. The DNA of the CDR3 is TGTGCCACCAGTGATATACACAGGGGAAAAGATGAGCAGTTCTTC.

By sample share, this clonotype is medium-sized (0.01 to 0.1%). Since the library was made to target alpha chains, this beta chain is a stray read and its abundance is not meaningful. This rearrangement joins TRBV7-2 to TRBJ2-3; 7 nucleotides match TRBD2. V lost 5 bases to trimming and J lost 6 bases; unmatched junction nucleotides: 8. The CDR3 contains 14 residues. The germline CDR1 and CDR2 sequences are SGHTA and FQGNSA. The CDR3 DNA reads TGTGCCAGCAGCGCACCTAGCGGATGGGATACGCAGTATTTT. This translates into CASSAPSGWDTQYF.

In its sample, this clonotype ranks as medium-sized (0.01 to 0.1%). This beta chain turned up in a library designed for alpha chains; as an off-target read, its abundance says little. V is TRBV5-1 and J is TRBJ2-2, with 7 bases aligning to TRBD2. The CDR3 spans 16 residues. V gave up 4 bases and J gave up 0 bases; unmatched junction bases: 6. Germline CDR1 SGHRS, CDR2 YFSETQ. This CDR3 is CASSPQAGTNTGELFF. DNA of the CDR3: TGCGCCAGCAGCCCCCAAGCGGGGACGAACACCGGGGAGCTGTTTTTT.

Relative to its sample, this clonotype is medium-sized. This beta chain came through as a stray read in a library set up for alpha chains, and its size says little. The chain couples TRBV11-2 to TRBJ2-5; D gene uncertain. CDR1 and CDR2 from the germline V gene are SGHAT and FQNNGV. Trimming cost V 0 bases and J 5 bases, with 10 bases left between them. CDR3 size: 14 residues. This CDR3 reads CASSLEAIQETQYF. The CDR3 DNA is TGTGCCAGCAGCTTAGAGGCGATCCAGGAGACCCAGTACTTC.

By sample share, this clonotype is medium-sized (0.01 to 0.1%). The library was built for alpha chains, so this beta chain is an off-target read and its size means little. The gene calls are TRBV6-5 and TRBJ1-2; D gene unclear. V shed 0 bases and J shed 3 bases, with 11 bases lying between them. CDR1 is MNHEY, CDR2 SVGAGI, per germline. The CDR3 is 15 amino acids. The CDR3 loop reads CASSYSTGWDYGYTF. In DNA, the CDR3 is TGTGCCAGCAGTTACTCTACGGGTTGGGACTATGGCTACACCTTC.

In this sample, this clonotype is medium-sized. For a library built for alpha chains, this beta chain is a stray read; little rests on its size. The V call is TRBV11-2, the J call TRBJ2-2; TRBD2 aligns across 10 bases. This CDR3 comprises 17 residues. With 3 bases clipped from V and 4 bases from J, the junction kept 8 bases outside the gene matches. From germline, CDR1 is SGHAT and CDR2 FQNNGV. The CDR3 bases are TGTGCCAGCAGCTTCCCCCTAGCGGGGGTTCCCACCGGGGAGCTGTTTTTT. It encodes CASSFPLAGVPTGELFF.

This clonotype is labeled medium-sized. Being off target in a library aimed at alpha chains, this beta chain has a size of little meaning. This chain links TRBV6-5 with TRBJ1-5; no firm D call. The germline V gene has CDR1 MNHEY and CDR2 SVGAGI. The V end was cut by 6 bases, the J end by 5 bases, with 17 bases between. The CDR3 has 15 residues. This CDR3 reads CASSPRAPGYQPQHF. Here the CDR3 DNA reads TGTGCCAGCAGCCCCCGGGCACCCGGATATCAGCCCCAGCATTTT.

This clonotype is categorized as medium-sized. Because this beta chain is a stray read in a library intended to capture alpha chains, its abundance should not be given much weight. This rearrangement joins TRBV7-9 to TRBJ1-4; no clear D. Looked up from germline, CDR1 is SEHNR and CDR2 is FQNEAQ (reference sequence). Trimming shortened V by 2 bases and J by 2 bases, and 9 bases separated the two germline ends. The CDR3 is made up of 15 amino acids. CDR3 nucleotide sequence: TGTGCCAGCAGCTTATACGGGCAGACTAATGAAAAACTGTTTTTT. Translation: CASSLYGQTNEKLFF.

This clonotype is medium-sized (0.01 to 0.1%). Because this beta chain is a stray read in a library intended to capture alpha chains, its abundance should not be given much weight. This chain links TRBV6-6 with TRBJ2-1; D is possibly TRBD1 or TRBD2 (5 bases each). Germline V gives CDR1 MNHNY, CDR2 SVGAGI (reference sequence). V was pared by 7 bases and J by 8 bases, with 21 bases between. The CDR3 extends over 15 amino acids. Here the CDR3 reads CASTPSGGINDEQFF. The CDR3 nucleotides read TGTGCCAGCACCCCTAGTGGGGGAATTAACGATGAGCAGTTCTTC.

Ten or more counts support this clonotype. The library was designed around alpha chains, so this beta chain is a stray read whose abundance carries little weight. The rearrangement links TRBV5-6 to TRBJ2-2; tentatively, D is TRBD2 (6 bases). CDR3 size: 15 residues. Germline V gene data show CDR1 as SGHDT and CDR2 as YYEEEE. The V and J ends lost 0 bases and 4 bases respectively, with 10 bases between them. The CDR3 DNA follows: TGTGCCAGCAGCTTGGCGGGGGTCTTCACCGGGGAGCTGTTTTTT. Its protein is CASSLAGVFTGELFF.

By share, this clonotype counts as large (0.1 to 1%). Because the library targeted alpha chains, this beta chain is an off-target read whose size means little. The rearrangement uses TRBV20-1 and TRBJ1-4; no reliable D call. Germline V gene lookup returns CDR1 DFQATT and CDR2 SNEGSKA (reference sequence). This CDR3 spans 12 amino acids. V lost 1 base and J 8 bases, leaving 8 bases between the germline ends. The CDR3 protein is CSARGEDEKLFF. As DNA, the CDR3 is TGCAGTGCTAGAGGGGAGGACGAAAAACTGTTTTTT.

This clonotype qualifies as medium-sized (0.01 to 0.1%). This beta chain lies outside the target of a library built for alpha chains; its clone size means little. The chain uses TRBV12-3 or TRBV12-4 and TRBJ2-1, with 8 bases matching TRBD1. J lost 8 bases, V lost 6 bases, and 12 bases had no gene match. CDR3 length equals 15 residues. The DNA of the CDR3 is TGTGCCAGCAGCCAGCTCCGGACAGGGAGCGATGAGCAGTTCTTC. Translation: CASSQLRTGSDEQFF.